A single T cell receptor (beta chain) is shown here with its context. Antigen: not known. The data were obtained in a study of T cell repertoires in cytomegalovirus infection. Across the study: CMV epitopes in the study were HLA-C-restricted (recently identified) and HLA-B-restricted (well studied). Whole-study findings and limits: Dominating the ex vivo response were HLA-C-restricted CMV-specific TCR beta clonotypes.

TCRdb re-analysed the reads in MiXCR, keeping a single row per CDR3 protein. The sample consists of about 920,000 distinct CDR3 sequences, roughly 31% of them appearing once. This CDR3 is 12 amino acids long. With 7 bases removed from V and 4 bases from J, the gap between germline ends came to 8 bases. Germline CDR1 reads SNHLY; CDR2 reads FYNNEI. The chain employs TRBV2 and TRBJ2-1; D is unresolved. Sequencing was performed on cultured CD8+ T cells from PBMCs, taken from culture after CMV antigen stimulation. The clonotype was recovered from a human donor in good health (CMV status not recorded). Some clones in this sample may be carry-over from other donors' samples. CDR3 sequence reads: CASIQKYNEQFF. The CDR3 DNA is TGTGCCAGCATACAGAAATACAATGAGCAGTTCTTC.